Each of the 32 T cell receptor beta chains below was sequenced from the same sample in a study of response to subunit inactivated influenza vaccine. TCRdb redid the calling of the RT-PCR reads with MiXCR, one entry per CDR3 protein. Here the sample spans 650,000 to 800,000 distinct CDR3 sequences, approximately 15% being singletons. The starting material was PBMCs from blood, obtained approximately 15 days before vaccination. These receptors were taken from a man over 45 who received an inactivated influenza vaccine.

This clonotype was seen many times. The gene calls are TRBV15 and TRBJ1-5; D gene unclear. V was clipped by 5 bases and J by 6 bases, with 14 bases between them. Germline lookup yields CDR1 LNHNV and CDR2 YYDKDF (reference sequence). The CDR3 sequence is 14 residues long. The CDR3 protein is CATSFTLIRQPQHF. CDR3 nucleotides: TGTGCCACCAGCTTTACTTTGATTCGTCAGCCCCAGCATTTT.

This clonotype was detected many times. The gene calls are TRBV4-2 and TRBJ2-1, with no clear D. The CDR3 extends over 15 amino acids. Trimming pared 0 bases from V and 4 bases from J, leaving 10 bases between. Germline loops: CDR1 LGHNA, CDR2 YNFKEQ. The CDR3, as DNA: TGTGCCAGCAGCCAAGAGGTAGTCGGTTACAATGAGCAGTTCTTC. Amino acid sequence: CASSQEVVGYNEQFF.

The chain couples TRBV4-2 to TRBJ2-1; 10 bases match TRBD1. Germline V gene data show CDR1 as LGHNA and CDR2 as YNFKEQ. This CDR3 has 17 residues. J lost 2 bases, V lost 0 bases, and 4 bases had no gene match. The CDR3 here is CASSQELGQGPYNEQFF. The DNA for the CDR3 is TGTGCCAGCAGCCAAGAACTGGGACAGGGGCCCTACAATGAGCAGTTCTTC.

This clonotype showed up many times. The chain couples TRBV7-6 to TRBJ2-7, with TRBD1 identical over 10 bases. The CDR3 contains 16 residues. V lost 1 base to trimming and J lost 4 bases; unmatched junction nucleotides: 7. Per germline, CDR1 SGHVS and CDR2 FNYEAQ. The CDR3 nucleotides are TGTGCCAGCAGCTTAGAGGGACAGGGGACTGGTTACGAGCAGTACTTC. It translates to CASSLEGQGTGYEQYF.

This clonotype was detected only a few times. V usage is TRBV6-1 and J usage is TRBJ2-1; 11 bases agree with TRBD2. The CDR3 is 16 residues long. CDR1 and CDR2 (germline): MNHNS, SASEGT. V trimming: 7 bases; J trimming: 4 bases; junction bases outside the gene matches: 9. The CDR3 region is CASIPGLAEKYNEQFF. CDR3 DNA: TGTGCCAGCATCCCGGGACTAGCGGAAAAATACAATGAGCAGTTCTTC.

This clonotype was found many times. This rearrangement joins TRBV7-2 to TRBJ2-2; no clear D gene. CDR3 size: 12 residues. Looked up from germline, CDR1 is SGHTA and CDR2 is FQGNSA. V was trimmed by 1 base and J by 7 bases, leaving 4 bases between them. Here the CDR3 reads CASSLGYGELFF. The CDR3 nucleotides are TGTGCCAGCAGCTTAGGTTACGGGGAGCTGTTTTTT.

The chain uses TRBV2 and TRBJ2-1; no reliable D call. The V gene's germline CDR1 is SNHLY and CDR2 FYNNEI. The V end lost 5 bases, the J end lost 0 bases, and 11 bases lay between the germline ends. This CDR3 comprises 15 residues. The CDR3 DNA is TGTGCCAGCAGTAAAGGGATAAGCTCCTACAATGAGCAGTTCTTC. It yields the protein CASSKGISSYNEQFF.

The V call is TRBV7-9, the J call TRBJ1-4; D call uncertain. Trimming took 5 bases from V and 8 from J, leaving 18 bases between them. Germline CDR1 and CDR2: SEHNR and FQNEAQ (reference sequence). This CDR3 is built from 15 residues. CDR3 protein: CASSPGSLDSEKLFF. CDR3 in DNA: TGTGCCAGCAGCCCCGGGTCTTTGGATTCGGAAAAACTGTTTTTT.

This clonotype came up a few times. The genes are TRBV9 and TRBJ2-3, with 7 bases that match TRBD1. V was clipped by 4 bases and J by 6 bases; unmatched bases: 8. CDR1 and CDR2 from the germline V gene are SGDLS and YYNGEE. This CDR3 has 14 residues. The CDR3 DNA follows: TGTGCCAGCAGCAACAACAGGGGTGGCGATACGCAGTATTTT. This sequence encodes CASSNNRGGDTQYF.

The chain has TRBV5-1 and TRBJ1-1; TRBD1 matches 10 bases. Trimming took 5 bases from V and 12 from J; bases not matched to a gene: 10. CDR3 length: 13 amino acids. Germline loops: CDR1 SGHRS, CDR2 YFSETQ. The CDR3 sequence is CASRGGDRGQTFF. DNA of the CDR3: TGCGCCAGCAGAGGCGGGGACAGGGGCCAGACTTTCTTT.

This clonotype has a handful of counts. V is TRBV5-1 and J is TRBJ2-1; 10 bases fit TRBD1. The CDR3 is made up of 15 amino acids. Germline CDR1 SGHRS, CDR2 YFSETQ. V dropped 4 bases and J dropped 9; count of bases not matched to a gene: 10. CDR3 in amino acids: CASSPNGQGVIEQFF. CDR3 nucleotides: TGCGCCAGCAGCCCGAACGGACAGGGGGTAATTGAGCAGTTCTTC.

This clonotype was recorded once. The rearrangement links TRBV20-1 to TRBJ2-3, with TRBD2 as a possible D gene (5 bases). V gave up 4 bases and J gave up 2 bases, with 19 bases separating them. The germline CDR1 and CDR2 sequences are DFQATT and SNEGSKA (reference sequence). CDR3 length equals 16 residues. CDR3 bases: TGCAGTGCTACCTCCCCGGGGAAAGTCTACACAGATACGCAGTATTTT. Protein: CSATSPGKVYTDTQYF.

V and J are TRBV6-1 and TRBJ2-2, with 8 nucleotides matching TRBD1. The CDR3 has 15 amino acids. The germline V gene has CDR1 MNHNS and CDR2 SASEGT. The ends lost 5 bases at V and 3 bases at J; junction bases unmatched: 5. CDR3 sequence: CASSTDRVHTGELFF. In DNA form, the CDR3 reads TGTGCCAGCAGTACGGACAGGGTGCACACCGGGGAGCTGTTTTTT.

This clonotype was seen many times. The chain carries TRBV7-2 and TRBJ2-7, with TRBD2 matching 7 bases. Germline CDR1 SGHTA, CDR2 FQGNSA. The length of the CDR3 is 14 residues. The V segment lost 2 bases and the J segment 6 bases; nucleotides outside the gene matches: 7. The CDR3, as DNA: TGTGCCAGCAGCTTACGTGGGAGGGCCGGCGAGCAGTACTTC. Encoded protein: CASSLRGRAGEQYF.

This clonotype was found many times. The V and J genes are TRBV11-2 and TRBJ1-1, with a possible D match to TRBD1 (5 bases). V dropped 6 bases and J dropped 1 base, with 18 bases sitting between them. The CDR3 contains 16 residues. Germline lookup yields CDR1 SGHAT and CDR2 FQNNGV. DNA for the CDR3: TGTGCCAGCAGACCTCGAGGGGCAGGATGGAACACTGAAGCTTTCTTT. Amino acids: CASRPRGAGWNTEAFF.

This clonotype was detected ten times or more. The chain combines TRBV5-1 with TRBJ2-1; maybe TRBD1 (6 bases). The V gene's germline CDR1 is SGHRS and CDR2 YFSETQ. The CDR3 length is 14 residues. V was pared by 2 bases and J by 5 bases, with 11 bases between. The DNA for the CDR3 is TGCGCCAGCAGCTTTGGGACAATCAACAATGAGCAGTTCTTC. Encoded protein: CASSFGTINNEQFF.

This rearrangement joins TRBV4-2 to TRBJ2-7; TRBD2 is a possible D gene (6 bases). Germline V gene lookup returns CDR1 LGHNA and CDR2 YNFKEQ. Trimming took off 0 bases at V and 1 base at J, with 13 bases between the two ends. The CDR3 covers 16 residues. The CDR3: CASSQDLRGGSYEQYF. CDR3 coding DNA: TGTGCCAGCAGCCAAGATCTCCGGGGAGGTTCCTACGAGCAGTACTTC.

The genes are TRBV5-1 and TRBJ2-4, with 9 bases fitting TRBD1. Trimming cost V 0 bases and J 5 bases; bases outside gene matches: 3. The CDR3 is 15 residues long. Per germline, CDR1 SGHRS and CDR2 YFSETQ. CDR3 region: CASSLVGQGQNIQYF. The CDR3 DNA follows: TGCGCCAGCAGCTTGGTTGGACAGGGGCAAAACATTCAGTACTTC. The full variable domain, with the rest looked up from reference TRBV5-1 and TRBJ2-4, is KAGVTQTPRYLIKTRGQQVTLSCSPISGHRSVSWYQQTPGQGLQFLFEYFSETQRNKGNFPGRFSGRQFSNSRSEMNVSTLELGDSALYLCASSLVGQGQNIQYFGAGTRLSVL.

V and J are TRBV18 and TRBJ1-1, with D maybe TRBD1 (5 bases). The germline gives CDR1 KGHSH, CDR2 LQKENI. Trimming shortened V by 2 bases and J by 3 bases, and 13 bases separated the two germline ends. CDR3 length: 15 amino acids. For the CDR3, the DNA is TGTGCCAGCTCACCATTGCGGGGGGAATACACTGAAGCTTTCTTT. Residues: CASSPLRGEYTEAFF. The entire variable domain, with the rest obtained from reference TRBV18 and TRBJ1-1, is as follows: NAGVMQNPRHLVRRRGQEARLRCSPMKGHSHVYWYRQLPEEGLKFMVYLQKENIIDESGMPKERFSAEFPKEGPSILRIQQVVRGDSAAYFCASSPLRGEYTEAFFGQGTRLTVV.

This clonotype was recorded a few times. The CDR3 DNA sequence: TGTGCCATCAGTGAGTCGACTAGCGGGGGGGCCTGGGTAGGCGAGCAGTACTTC. Protein sequence: CAISESTSGGAWVGEQYF. V and J are TRBV10-3 and TRBJ2-7, with TRBD2 identical over 14 bases. The CDR3 runs 18 residues. Losses at the gene ends were 0 bases for V and 6 bases for J; bases not matched to a gene: 10. Germline V lookup: CDR1 ENHRY, CDR2 SYGVKD.

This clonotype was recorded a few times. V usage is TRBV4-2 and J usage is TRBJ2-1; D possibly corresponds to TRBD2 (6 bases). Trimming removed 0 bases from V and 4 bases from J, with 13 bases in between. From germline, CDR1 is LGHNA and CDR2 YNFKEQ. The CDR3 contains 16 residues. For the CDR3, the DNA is TGTGCCAGCAGCCAAGACGACGGGAGATTATACAATGAGCAGTTCTTC. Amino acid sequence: CASSQDDGRLYNEQFF.

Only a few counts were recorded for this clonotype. CDR3 loop: CASSLVPDGELFF. Written as DNA, the CDR3 is TGCGCCAGCAGCTTGGTGCCCGACGGGGAGCTGTTTTTT. The genes are TRBV5-1 and TRBJ2-2, with no clear D. V lost 0 bases to trimming and J lost 7 bases, with 7 bases between them. Looked up from germline, CDR1 is SGHRS and CDR2 is YFSETQ. The CDR3 is 13 amino acids.

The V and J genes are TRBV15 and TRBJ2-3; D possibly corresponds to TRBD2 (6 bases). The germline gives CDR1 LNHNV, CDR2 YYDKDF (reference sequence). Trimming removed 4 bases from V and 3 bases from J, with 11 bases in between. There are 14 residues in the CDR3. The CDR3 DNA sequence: TGTGCCACCAGCACAGGACTATCGACAGATACGCAGTATTTT. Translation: CATSTGLSTDTQYF.

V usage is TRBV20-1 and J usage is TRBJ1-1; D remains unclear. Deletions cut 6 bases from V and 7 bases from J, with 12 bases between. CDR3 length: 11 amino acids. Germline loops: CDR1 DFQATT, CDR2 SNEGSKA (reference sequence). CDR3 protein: CSAWRSLEAFF. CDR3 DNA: TGCAGTGCATGGCGTTCGCTTGAAGCTTTCTTT.

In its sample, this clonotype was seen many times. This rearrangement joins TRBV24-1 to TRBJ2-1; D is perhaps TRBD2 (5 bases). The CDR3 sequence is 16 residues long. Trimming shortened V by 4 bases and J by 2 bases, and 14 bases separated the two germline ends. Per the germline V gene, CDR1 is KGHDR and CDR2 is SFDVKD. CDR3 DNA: TGTGCCACCAGTGACCCCTCAGCGGCCCCCTACAATGAGCAGTTCTTC. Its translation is CATSDPSAAPYNEQFF.

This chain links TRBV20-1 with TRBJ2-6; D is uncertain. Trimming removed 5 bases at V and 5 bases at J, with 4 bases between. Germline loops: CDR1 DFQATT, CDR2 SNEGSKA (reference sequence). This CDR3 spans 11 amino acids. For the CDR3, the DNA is TGCAGTGCTGCCCGGGCCAACGTCCTGACTTTC. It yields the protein CSAARANVLTF.

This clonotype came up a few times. The CDR3 DNA sequence: TGTGCCAGCAGCCAGACCACTTGGACAGGACGGACCGGGGAGCTGTTTTTT. It specifies CASSQTTWTGRTGELFF. This rearrangement joins TRBV4-2 to TRBJ2-2; 7 nucleotides line up with TRBD1. V lost 3 bases and J lost 5; bases outside the gene matches: 12. Germline V CDR1 and CDR2: LGHNA, YNFKEQ. This CDR3 is built from 17 residues.

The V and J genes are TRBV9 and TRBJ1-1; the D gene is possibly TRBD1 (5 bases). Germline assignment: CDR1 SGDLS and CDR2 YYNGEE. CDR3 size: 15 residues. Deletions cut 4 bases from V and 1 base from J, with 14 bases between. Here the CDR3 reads CASSQWDRPNTEAFF. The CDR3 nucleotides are TGTGCCAGCAGCCAATGGGACCGACCGAACACTGAAGCTTTCTTT.

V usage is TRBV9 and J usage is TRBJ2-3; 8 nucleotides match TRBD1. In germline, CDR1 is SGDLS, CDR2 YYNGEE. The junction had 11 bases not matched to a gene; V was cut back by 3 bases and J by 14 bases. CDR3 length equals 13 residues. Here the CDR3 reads CASSGGTGGNRYF. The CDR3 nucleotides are TGTGCCAGCAGCGGCGGGACAGGCGGTAATCGGTATTTT.

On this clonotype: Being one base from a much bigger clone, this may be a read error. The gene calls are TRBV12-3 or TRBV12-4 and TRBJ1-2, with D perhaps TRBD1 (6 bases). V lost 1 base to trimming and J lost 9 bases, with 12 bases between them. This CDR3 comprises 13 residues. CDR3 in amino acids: CASSLGGDNSYTF. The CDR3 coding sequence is TGTGCCAGCAGTTTAGGGGGGGACAATAGCTACACCTTC.

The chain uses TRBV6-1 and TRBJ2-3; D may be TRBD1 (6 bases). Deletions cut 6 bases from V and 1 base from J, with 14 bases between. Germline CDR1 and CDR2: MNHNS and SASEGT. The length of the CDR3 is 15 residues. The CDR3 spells CASRGGGLGTDTQYF. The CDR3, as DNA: TGTGCCAGCAGGGGTGGGGGCCTTGGCACAGATACGCAGTATTTT.

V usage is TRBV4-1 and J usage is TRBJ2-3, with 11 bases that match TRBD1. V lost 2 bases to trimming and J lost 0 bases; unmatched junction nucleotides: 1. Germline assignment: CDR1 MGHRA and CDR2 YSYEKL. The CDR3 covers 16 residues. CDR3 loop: CASSQRDRGSTDTQYF. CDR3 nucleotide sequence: TGCGCCAGCAGCCAAAGGGACAGGGGGAGCACAGATACGCAGTATTTT.